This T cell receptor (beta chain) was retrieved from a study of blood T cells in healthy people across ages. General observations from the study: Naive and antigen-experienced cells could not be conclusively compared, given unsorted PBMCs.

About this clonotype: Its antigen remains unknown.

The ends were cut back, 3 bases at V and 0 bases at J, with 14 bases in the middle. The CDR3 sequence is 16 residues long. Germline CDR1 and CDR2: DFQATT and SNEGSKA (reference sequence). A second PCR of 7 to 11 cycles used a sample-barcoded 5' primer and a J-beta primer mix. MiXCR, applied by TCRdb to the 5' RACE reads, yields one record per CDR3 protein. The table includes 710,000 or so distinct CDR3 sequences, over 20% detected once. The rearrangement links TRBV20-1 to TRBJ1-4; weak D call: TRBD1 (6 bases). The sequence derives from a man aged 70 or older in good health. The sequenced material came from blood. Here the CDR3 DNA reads TGCAGTGCTAGGGGCAAGGGGGGGTCAACTAATGAAAAACTGTTTTTT. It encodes CSARGKGGSTNEKLFF.